This T cell receptor beta chain was captured by sequencing in a study of blood T cell repertoires in COVID-19. Overall study: Acute and convalescent COVID-19 samples came from the United States, Italy and Spain. Sample material is recorded as cDNA or gDNA derived from T cells, B-cell-depleted T cells, or PBMCs.

As handled by the study authors: Counts of nucleated cells, estimated from reference gene primer amplification, were obtained. Repertoires were generated with immunoSEQ multiplex PCR, while TCRdb's copy carries only in-frame clones and drops some. That table furnishes V, J and clone size, whereas the DNA furnished D and trimming. This sample yields roughly 92,000 clones, of which more than 75% are seen a single time; about 5% belongs to the top ten. Trimming shortened V by 4 bases and J by 3 bases, and 10 bases separated the two germline ends. CDR1 is MNHNY and CDR2 is SVGAGI in the germline V gene (reference sequence). This CDR3 comprises 14 residues.

What was sequenced was peripheral blood. This TCR was recovered from an elderly woman with acute or convalescent COVID-19. The chain has TRBV6-6 and TRBJ1-3; unclear D gene. CDR3 sequence (DNA): TGTGCCAGCAGTTTAGTGGTGAATGGAAACACCATATATTTT. The encoded protein is CASSLVVNGNTIYF.